Below are 3 T cell receptor beta chains sequenced from a single sample in a study of cytomegalovirus exposure and HLA in healthy donors. Primers for the PCR totalled 60 Vbeta and 13 Jbeta. Method: immunoSEQ multiplex PCR; TCRdb's copy keeps in-frame clones and lacks some. The data contain roughly 160,000 clones, roughly 81% of them singletons. Sequencing input: PBMCs. These receptors originate from a woman between 45 and 65 years old in good health and CMV-seronegative.

This clone appeared once. V is TRBV28 and J is TRBJ1-4; perhaps TRBD1 as D (5 bases). This CDR3 has 15 residues. Germline CDR1 is MDHEN and CDR2 is SYDVKM. V was clipped by 4 bases and J by 11 bases, with 20 bases between them. This CDR3 is CASSSRGGSGFKLFF. The CDR3 nucleotides read TGTGCCAGCAGTTCTAGGGGTGGAAGTGGGTTTAAACTGTTTTTT.

This chain uses TRBV11-2 with TRBJ1-1; D is perhaps TRBD1 (5 bases). V lost 0 bases, J lost 11 bases, and 10 bases lay in between. There are 12 residues in the CDR3. Germline loops: CDR1 SGHAT, CDR2 FQNNGV. CDR3 amino acids: CASSLESRGAFF. CDR3 bases: TGTGCCAGCAGCTTAGAGTCCCGGGGGGCTTTCTTT.

The rearrangement links TRBV5-6 to TRBJ1-2; D remains unclear. The germline V gene encodes CDR1 SGHDT and CDR2 YYEEEE. This CDR3 has 16 residues. V was cut by 6 bases and J by 0 bases, with 18 bases left in between. DNA of the CDR3: TGTGCCAGCAACTCGATAAGACTAAGAACTAACTATGGCTACACCTTC. As protein: CASNSIRLRTNYGYTF. The whole variable domain, remainder taken from reference TRBV5-6 and TRBJ1-2, is DAGVTQSPTHLIKTRGQQVTLRCSPKSGHDTVSWYQQALGQGPQFIFQYYEEEERQRGNFPDRFSGHQFPNYSSELNVNALLLGDSALYLCASNSIRLRTNYGYTFGSGTRLTVV.